One and the same sample provided the 30 T cell receptor beta chains below, sequenced in a study of blood T cell repertoires in COVID-19 (TCRdb year 2020). The library came from the immunoSEQ multiplex PCR assay. Imported from immuneACCESS, the table was reduced by TCRdb to in-frame sequences with V and J called. These copies leave out some clones; in studies compared against another copy, an unresolved V gene accounts for under half, and the cause of the remainder is not known. The sample contains 200,000 to 250,000 clones, 80% to 85% of them found a single time. Of the sample, over 7% falls within the top ten clones. Sequencing was done on a sample of peripheral blood. The receptor source for this set is a woman over 75 with COVID-19, enrolled during active disease.

CDR3 residues: CASSTRQGGGGTNYGYTF. The CDR3 DNA sequence: TGTGCCAGCAGCACTCGACAGGGAGGCGGTGGAACTAACTATGGCTACACCTTC. The chain links TRBV6-2 or TRBV6-3 to TRBJ1-2; 7 bases agree with TRBD1. V lost 6 bases and J lost 0; bases outside the gene matches: 16. This CDR3 region has 18 residues. Germline-derived CDR1 and CDR2 are MNHEY and SVGEGT.

CDR3 bases: TGCGCCAGCAGTCGAAGTCTAGCGGGGGGATTAGAGCAGTACTTC. This encodes CASSRSLAGGLEQYF. The gene calls are TRBV5-1 and TRBJ2-7, with 11 bases that match TRBD2. With 5 bases clipped from V and 7 bases from J, the junction kept 11 bases outside the gene matches. This CDR3 has 15 residues. CDR1 is SGHRS and CDR2 is YFSETQ in the germline V gene. The variable domain in full, completed from reference TRBV5-1 and TRBJ2-7, reads KAGVTQTPRYLIKTRGQQVTLSCSPISGHRSVSWYQQTPGQGLQFLFEYFSETQRNKGNFPGRFSGRQFSNSRSEMNVSTLELGDSALYLCASSRSLAGGLEQYFGPGTRLTVT.

The chain carries TRBV3-1 (or the pseudogene TRBV3-2) and TRBJ2-5; 13 positions match TRBD2. Germline values: CDR1 LGHDT, CDR2 YNNKEL (reference sequence). V was clipped by 4 bases and J by 4 bases; unmatched bases: 6. CDR3 size: 16 residues. This chain's CDR3 is CASSLRGTSGVETQYF. The DNA for the CDR3 is TGTGCCAGCAGCCTTAGGGGGACTAGCGGGGTAGAGACCCAGTACTTC.

The chain uses TRBV27 and TRBJ2-7; 10 bases line up with TRBD1. Germline lookup yields CDR1 MNHEY and CDR2 SMNVEV (reference sequence). The CDR3 contains 16 residues. Trimming removed 4 bases from V and 4 bases from J; junction bases left unmatched: 10. The CDR3 nucleotides are TGTGCCAGCAGTTATCTAAGGACAGGGGGTTCTTACGAGCAGTACTTC. Translating it yields CASSYLRTGGSYEQYF.

This clone came up a few times. The J gene is TRBJ1-1, the V gene TRBV7-2, with D possibly matching TRBD1 (5 bases). The CDR3 sequence is 16 residues long. Trimming pared 5 bases from V and 5 bases from J, leaving 21 bases between. Germline V gene sequence: CDR1 SGHTA, CDR2 FQGNSA. CDR3 amino acids: CASSTSLGPRGTEAFF. DNA for the CDR3: TGTGCCAGCAGCACCTCCCTCGGGCCCCGGGGGACTGAAGCTTTCTTT.

V gene TRBV2 combines with J gene TRBJ1-5, with TRBD1 identical over 7 bases. Germline V lookup: CDR1 SNHLY, CDR2 FYNNEI. Losses at the gene ends were 6 bases for V and 9 bases for J; bases not matched to a gene: 11. CDR3 length: 14 residues. DNA for the CDR3: TGTGCCAGCAGGGCTACAGGGGACAGAAGGCCCCAGCATTTT. Translating gives CASRATGDRRPQHF.

The rearrangement joins TRBV9 to TRBJ2-2; 7 bases line up with TRBD1. The germline V gene encodes CDR1 SGDLS and CDR2 YYNGEE. The J segment lost 8 bases and the V segment lost 0 bases, leaving 4 bases of the junction unmatched. The CDR3 is 14 residues long. CDR3 DNA sequence: TGTGCCAGCAGCGTAGTCCCGGGACAGGGGGAGCTGTTTTTT. It codes for CASSVVPGQGELFF. Full variable domain (remainder filled in from reference TRBV9 and TRBJ2-2): DSGVTQTPKHLITATGQRVTLRCSPRSGDLSVYWYQQSLDQGLQFLIQYYNGEERAKGNILERFSAQQFPDLHSELNLSSLELGDSALYFCASSVVPGQGELFFGEGSRLTVL.

The chain carries TRBV28 and TRBJ2-3; a possible D gene is TRBD1 (7 bases). The CDR3 runs 14 residues. V dropped 4 bases and J dropped 7 bases, with 15 bases sitting between them. From germline, CDR1 is MDHEN and CDR2 SYDVKM. CDR3 residues: CASSYPGGRNTQYF. CDR3 DNA: TGTGCCAGCAGTTACCCAGGGGGGAGGAATACGCAGTATTTT.

The chain employs TRBV7-9 and TRBJ1-6; 8 nucleotides match TRBD1. The CDR3 consists of 14 residues. Germline V lookup: CDR1 SEHNR, CDR2 FQNEAQ (reference sequence). Germline trimming cut 6 bases from V and 8 bases from J; bases unmatched to any gene: 6. CDR3 sequence: CASRLQGDHSPLHF. The CDR3 DNA is TGTGCCAGCAGGTTACAGGGGGACCATTCACCCCTCCACTTT.

The V gene is TRBV21-1, the J gene TRBJ1-4; TRBD1 reflects the table's D call only, with no check against the DNA. TRBV21-1 is designated a pseudogene. The length of the CDR3 is 15 residues. CDR3 sequence (DNA): TGTGCCAGCAGCCCCCGGACAGGGGGGAATGAAAAACTGTTTTTT. Translated: CASSPRTGGNEKLFF.

J is TRBJ1-2 and V is TRBV30; tentative D call: TRBD1 (6 bases). V gave up 3 bases and J gave up 6 bases, with 8 bases separating them. The CDR3 is made up of 11 amino acids. Germline CDR1 reads GTSNPN; CDR2 reads SVGIG (reference sequence). Here the CDR3 reads CAWSPGDGYTF. DNA of the CDR3: TGTGCCTGGAGCCCAGGGGATGGCTACACCTTC.

This rearrangement joins TRBV23-1 to TRBJ1-4, with unresolved D. TRBV23-1 is given ORF status, its function remaining uncertain. CDR3 length: 11 residues. V was pared by 4 bases and J by 6 bases, with 3 bases between. The CDR3 is CASSPDEKLFF. CDR3 nucleotide sequence: TGCGCCAGCAGTCCGGATGAAAAACTGTTTTTT.

This rearrangement joins TRBV5-1 to TRBJ2-1; D possibly corresponds to TRBD2 (6 bases). The CDR3 has 14 residues. Trimming removed 2 bases from V and 3 bases from J, with 9 bases in between. Germline V lookup: CDR1 SGHRS, CDR2 YFSETQ. CDR3 DNA sequence: TGCGCCAGCAGCTTTCGGGGGAGCTACAATGAGCAGTTCTTC. The encoded protein is CASSFRGSYNEQFF.

The CDR3, as DNA: TGTGCCAGTGTATTAGGGGACATCTCCTACGAGCAGTACTTC. Translated, it gives CASVLGDISYEQYF. This chain connects TRBV6-5 to TRBJ2-7; D perhaps matches TRBD1 (6 bases). The germline V and J ends were trimmed by 9 bases and 0 bases, with 15 bases remaining between them. Germline CDR1 and CDR2: MNHEY and SVGAGI. The CDR3 covers 14 residues.

This clone was counted only a few times. The V and J genes are TRBV7-4 and TRBJ2-7; a possible D gene is TRBD2 (7 bases). Deletions cut 5 bases from V and 2 bases from J, with 16 bases between. The CDR3 totals 15 residues. Germline assignment: CDR1 SGHVT and CDR2 SQSDAQ. The CDR3 sequence is CASSLGGGTAYEQYF. Here the CDR3 DNA reads TGTGCCAGCAGCCTAGGGGGGGGCACAGCCTACGAGCAGTACTTC. Full variable domain (rest looked up from reference TRBV7-4 and TRBJ2-7): GAGVSQSPRYKVAKRGRDVALRCDSISGHVTLYWYRQTLGQGSEVLTYSQSDAQRDKSGRPSGRFSAERPERSVSTLKIQRTEQGDSAVYLCASSLGGGTAYEQYFGPGTRLTVT.

The V gene is TRBV27, the J gene TRBJ1-5; TRBD1 matches at 7 bases. With V trimmed by 5 bases and J by 4 bases, 8 bases remained unmatched. The germline V gene has CDR1 MNHEY and CDR2 SMNVEV (reference sequence). CDR3 length equals 15 residues. CDR3 DNA: TGTGCCAGCAGTCCCAGGACAGGACTAAATCAGCCCCAGCATTTT. Amino acid sequence: CASSPRTGLNQPQHF.

Details on this clone: The sample holds other DNA sequences that translate to the same CDR3. V gene TRBV12-3 or TRBV12-4 combines with J gene TRBJ1-2; 8 positions match TRBD1. There are 12 residues in the CDR3. The ends lost 5 bases at V and 7 bases at J; junction bases unmatched: 3. CDR3 residues: CASSPDRGGYTF. DNA for the CDR3: TGTGCCAGCAGTCCAGACAGGGGTGGCTACACCTTC.

The V gene is TRBV9, the J gene TRBJ2-1, with TRBD1 matching over 10 bases. V was clipped by 3 bases and J by 7 bases; unmatched bases: 7. Germline V gene data show CDR1 as SGDLS and CDR2 as YYNGEE. This CDR3 is 15 amino acids long. This chain's CDR3 is CASSARDRGWNEQFF. CDR3 in DNA: TGTGCCAGCAGCGCCCGGGACAGGGGTTGGAATGAGCAGTTCTTC.

The chain employs TRBV7-8 and TRBJ1-5; TRBD1 aligns across 9 bases. Losses at the gene ends were 5 bases for V and 2 bases for J; bases not matched to a gene: 16. The germline V gene encodes CDR1 SGHVS and CDR2 FQNEAQ. The CDR3 is 19 residues long. The CDR3 DNA follows: TGTGCCAGCAGCCCAATGTTGGGGACAGGGAGGATCCGCAATCAGCCCCAGCATTTT. It translates to CASSPMLGTGRIRNQPQHF.

The V gene is TRBV30, the J gene TRBJ2-7; D possibly corresponds to TRBD1 (5 bases). Trimming cost V 6 bases and J 1 base, with 7 bases left between them. This CDR3 comprises 11 residues. Germline V gene data show CDR1 as GTSNPN and CDR2 as SVGIG (reference sequence). CDR3 loop: CACQGSYEQYF. The DNA for the CDR3 is TGTGCCTGTCAGGGTTCCTACGAGCAGTACTTC.

The chain links TRBV5-1 to TRBJ1-6; D gene uncertain. This CDR3 comprises 13 residues. Germline assignment: CDR1 SGHRS and CDR2 YFSETQ. V was trimmed by 1 base and J by 5 bases, leaving 4 bases between them. The CDR3 here is CASSLSDNSPLHF. DNA of the CDR3: TGCGCCAGCAGCTTGTCCGATAATTCACCCCTCCACTTT.

The gene calls are TRBV28 and TRBJ2-1; 14 bases fit TRBD2. The CDR3 length is 16 residues. The V gene's germline CDR1 is MDHEN and CDR2 SYDVKM. V trimming: 6 bases; J trimming: 5 bases; junction bases outside the gene matches: 6. DNA of the CDR3: TGTGCCAGCAGACCGGCGGGACTAGCGGGGGACAATGAGCAGTTCTTC. Residues: CASRPAGLAGDNEQFF. The variable domain in full, completed from reference TRBV28 and TRBJ2-1, reads DVKVTQSSRYLVKRTGEKVFLECVQDMDHENMFWYRQDPGLGLRLIYFSYDVKMKEKGDIPEGYSVSREKKERFSLILESASTNQTSMYLCASRPAGLAGDNEQFFGPGTRLTVL.

Here the CDR3 DNA reads TGTGCCACGTCTAGCGGGGGGGACACAGATACGCAGTATTTT. Amino acid sequence: CATSSGGDTDTQYF. The gene calls are TRBV10-3 and TRBJ2-3; 12 positions agree with TRBD2. Germline V gene lookup returns CDR1 ENHRY and CDR2 SYGVKD. The CDR3 is made up of 14 amino acids. V shed 10 bases and J 2 bases; nucleotides not matched to a gene: 4.

V gene TRBV6-5 combines with J gene TRBJ1-4, with 9 bases lining up with TRBD1. CDR3 size: 15 residues. Germline CDR1 and CDR2: MNHEY and SVGAGI. Trimming cost V 6 bases and J 8 bases; bases outside gene matches: 10. The CDR3 bases are TGTGCCAGCAGGCCACCGGGACAGGGTCAAGAAAAACTGTTTTTT. As protein: CASRPPGQGQEKLFF.

The chain joins TRBV18 to TRBJ1-1; weak D call: TRBD1 (5 bases). This CDR3 has 15 residues. With 1 base removed from V and 10 bases from J, the gap between germline ends came to 19 bases. Germline loops: CDR1 KGHSH, CDR2 LQKENI. This chain's CDR3 is CASSPQSAGGEGAFF. In nucleotides, the CDR3 is TGTGCCAGCTCACCACAGAGTGCTGGAGGGGAGGGAGCTTTCTTT.

The V and J genes are TRBV5-5 and TRBJ1-6; 10 bases line up with TRBD1. There are 15 residues in the CDR3. The germline CDR1 and CDR2 sequences are SGHKS and YYEKEE (reference sequence). J lost 9 bases, V lost 0 bases, and 3 bases had no gene match. CDR3: CASSLEGQGISPLHF. For the CDR3, the DNA is TGTGCCAGCAGCTTGGAGGGACAGGGGATTTCACCCCTCCACTTT.

The V and J genes are TRBV19 and TRBJ2-3; 10 bases are shared with TRBD2. J lost 2 bases, V lost 5 bases, and 10 bases had no gene match. CDR1 LNHDA and CDR2 SQIVND come from the germline V gene (reference sequence). The CDR3 is 17 residues long. This chain's CDR3 is CASSEGLLAGVTDTQYF. CDR3 nucleotide sequence: TGTGCCAGTAGTGAAGGCCTTCTAGCGGGGGTCACAGATACGCAGTATTTT. Filled out from reference TRBV19 and TRBJ2-3, the complete variable domain reads DGGITQSPKYLFRKEGQNVTLSCEQNLNHDAMYWYRQDPGQGLRLIYYSQIVNDFQKGDIAEGYSVSREKKESFPLTVTSAQKNPTAFYLCASSEGLLAGVTDTQYFGPGTRLTVL.

The rearrangement links TRBV7-2 to TRBJ2-3; 7 nucleotides align to TRBD2. The V segment lost 5 bases and the J segment 5 bases; nucleotides outside the gene matches: 16. This CDR3 has 17 residues. The germline V gene encodes CDR1 SGHTA and CDR2 FQGNSA. The CDR3 DNA is TGTGCCAGCAGCCCAGTGGGGGGAGGGCCAAAACGAGATACGCAGTATTTT. Translated: CASSPVGGGPKRDTQYF.

This clone was counted once. This chain joins TRBV7-9 and TRBJ1-1; D is ambiguous. Germline CDR1 reads SEHNR; CDR2 reads FQNEAQ (reference sequence). Trimming removed 2 bases at V and 11 bases at J, with 12 bases between. This CDR3 spans 12 amino acids. The CDR3 DNA reads as TGTGCCAGCAGCTTAATGGCAGGTGGCGCTTTCTTT. Translation gives CASSLMAGGAFF.

The chain is built from TRBV5-4 and TRBJ2-1, with 7 bases lining up with TRBD2. Germline assignment: CDR1 SGHNT and CDR2 YYREEE (reference sequence). Trimming at V came to 0 bases and at J to 1 base, leaving 4 bases not matched to a gene. This CDR3 has 16 residues. The CDR3 nucleotides read TGTGCCAGCAGCTTGGAAGGGAGGGGTTCCTACAATGAGCAGTTCTTC. This sequence encodes CASSLEGRGSYNEQFF.